The 6 T cell receptor beta chains below were found in one sample sequenced in a study of blood T cell repertoires in COVID-19. This table comes from immunoSEQ multiplex PCR, and its TCRdb copy is limited to in-frame clones, with some not included. This sample carries approximately 94,000 clones, 85% of them seen once, and the ten largest clones take around 15%. Source material: peripheral blood. The source of these receptors is a man aged 50 to 59 with active or convalescent COVID-19.

This clone was seen ten or more times. The gene calls are TRBV18 and TRBJ2-6, with 11 bases matching TRBD2. Germline trimming cut 0 bases from V and 0 bases from J; bases unmatched to any gene: 4. Per germline, CDR1 KGHSH and CDR2 LQKENI. The length of the CDR3 is 19 residues. CDR3 protein: CASSPPRGTSGSGANVLTF. Written as DNA, the CDR3 is TGTGCCAGCTCACCACCGAGGGGGACTAGCGGCTCTGGGGCCAACGTCCTGACTTTC.

V is TRBV24-1 and J is TRBJ1-2, with 11 bases that match TRBD1. Germline V CDR1 and CDR2: KGHDR, SFDVKD. J was trimmed by 7 bases and V by 2 bases; bases with no gene match: 2. This CDR3 comprises 14 residues. The CDR3 nucleotides are TGTGCCACCAGTGATTCCGGGACAGGGGGTGGCTACACCTTC. This encodes CATSDSGTGGGYTF.

The chain carries TRBV5-4 and TRBJ1-3; 7 bases align to TRBD1. The CDR3 runs to 15 residues. The germline CDR1 and CDR2 sequences are SGHNT and YYREEE (reference sequence). V lost 2 bases, J lost 2 bases, and 4 bases stayed unmatched. The CDR3 sequence is CASSFSGGAGNTIYF. The CDR3 DNA reads as TGTGCCAGCAGCTTTTCAGGGGGTGCTGGAAACACCATATATTTT. Full variable domain (missing parts from reference TRBV5-4 and TRBJ1-3): ETGVTQSPTHLIKTRGQQVTLRCSSQSGHNTVSWYQQALGQGPQFIFQYYREEENGRGNFPPRFSGLQFPNYSSELNVNALELDDSALYLCASSFSGGAGNTIYFGEGSWLTVV.

The J gene is TRBJ2-2, the V gene TRBV6-5; D is uncertain. The germline CDR1 and CDR2 sequences are MNHEY and SVGAGI. This CDR3 contains 13 residues. V dropped 4 bases and J dropped 6 bases, with 9 bases sitting between them. CDR3 region: CASSSTPPGELFF. CDR3 nucleotides: TGTGCCAGCAGTTCGACACCACCCGGGGAGCTGTTTTTT.

The chain is built from TRBV6-5 and TRBJ2-1; possible D gene TRBD2, 6 bases. Germline lookup yields CDR1 MNHEY and CDR2 SVGAGI. The V gene lost 6 bases and the J gene lost 0 bases, with 12 bases spanning the gap. The length of the CDR3 is 15 residues. The DNA of the CDR3 is TGTGCCAGCAGCGACGGGACTCTCTCCTACAATGAGCAGTTCTTC. It is translated as CASSDGTLSYNEQFF.

The DNA of the CDR3 is TGTGCCTGGAGTCGCCCGGGACTAGCGGAAGAGACCCAGTACTTC. Translation: CAWSRPGLAEETQYF. The chain links TRBV30 to TRBJ2-5; 11 bases match TRBD2. Germline CDR1 reads GTSNPN; CDR2 reads SVGIG (reference sequence). The CDR3 has 15 amino acids. V lost 2 bases to trimming and J lost 3 bases; unmatched junction nucleotides: 5.